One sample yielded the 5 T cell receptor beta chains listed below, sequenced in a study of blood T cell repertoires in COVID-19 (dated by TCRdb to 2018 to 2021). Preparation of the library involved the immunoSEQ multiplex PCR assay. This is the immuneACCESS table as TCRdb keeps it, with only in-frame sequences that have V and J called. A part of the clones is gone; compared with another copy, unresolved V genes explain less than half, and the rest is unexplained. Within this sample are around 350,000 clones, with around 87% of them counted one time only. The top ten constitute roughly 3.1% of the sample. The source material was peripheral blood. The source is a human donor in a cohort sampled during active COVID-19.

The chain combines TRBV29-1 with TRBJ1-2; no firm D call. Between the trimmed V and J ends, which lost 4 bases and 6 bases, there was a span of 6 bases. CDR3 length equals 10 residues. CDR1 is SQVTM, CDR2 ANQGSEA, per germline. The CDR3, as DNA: TGCAGCGTTGCCGGGAATGGCTACACCTTC. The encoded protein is CSVAGNGYTF.

CDR3 residues: CASSEPEGGQGDQETQYF. The DNA for the CDR3 is TGTGCCAGCAGTGAACCAGAGGGGGGACAGGGGGATCAAGAGACCCAGTACTTC. V is TRBV25-1 and J is TRBJ2-5; 11 bases line up with TRBD1. The length of the CDR3 is 18 residues. The J segment lost 2 bases and the V segment lost 2 bases, leaving 10 bases of the junction unmatched. Germline CDR1 MGHDK, CDR2 SYGVNS.

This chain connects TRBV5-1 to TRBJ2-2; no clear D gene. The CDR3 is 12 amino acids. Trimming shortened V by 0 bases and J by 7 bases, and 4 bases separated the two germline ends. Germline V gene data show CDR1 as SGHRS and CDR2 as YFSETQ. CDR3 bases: TGCGCCAGCAGCTTGGAGCTCGGGGAGCTGTTTTTT. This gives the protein CASSLELGELFF.

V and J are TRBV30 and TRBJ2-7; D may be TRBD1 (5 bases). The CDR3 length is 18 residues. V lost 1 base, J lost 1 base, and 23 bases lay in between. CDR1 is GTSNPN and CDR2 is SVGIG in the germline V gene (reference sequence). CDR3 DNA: TGTGCCTGGAGTGAGATACCAGGGTTTACCTTATCTTCCTACGAGCAGTACTTC. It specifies CAWSEIPGFTLSSYEQYF.

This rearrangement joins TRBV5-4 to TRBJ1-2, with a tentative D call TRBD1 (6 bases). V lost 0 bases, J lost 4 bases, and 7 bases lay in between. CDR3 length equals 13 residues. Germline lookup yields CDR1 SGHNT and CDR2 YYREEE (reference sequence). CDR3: CASSLDRAYGYTF. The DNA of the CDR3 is TGTGCCAGCAGCTTGGACAGGGCCTATGGCTACACCTTC.